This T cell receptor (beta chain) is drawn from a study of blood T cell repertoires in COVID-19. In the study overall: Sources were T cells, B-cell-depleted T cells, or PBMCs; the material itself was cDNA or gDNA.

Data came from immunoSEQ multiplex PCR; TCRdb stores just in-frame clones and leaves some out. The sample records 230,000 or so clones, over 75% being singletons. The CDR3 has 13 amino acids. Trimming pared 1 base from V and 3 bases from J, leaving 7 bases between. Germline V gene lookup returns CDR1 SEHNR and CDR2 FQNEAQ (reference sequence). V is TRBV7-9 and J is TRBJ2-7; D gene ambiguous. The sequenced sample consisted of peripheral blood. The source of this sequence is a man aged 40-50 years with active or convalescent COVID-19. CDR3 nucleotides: TGTGCCAGCAGCTTAGAAGGAGACTACGAGCAGTACTTC. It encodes CASSLEGDYEQYF.